Presented here are 10 T cell receptor beta chains from one specimen sequenced in a study of shared clonotypes between healthy human individuals. The protocol was immunoSEQ multiplex PCR, while the TCRdb copy is restricted to in-frame clones and leaves out a portion. The sample has approximately 400,000 clones, roughly 96% seen once. Sample: memory CD8+ T cells sorted from blood. Subset reported: CD45RO+ cells pooled with CCR7-negative TemRA cells. These receptors were obtained from a man aged 25 to 40 in good health.

This clone appeared once. The V and J genes are TRBV19 and TRBJ2-6; no definite D call. Per the germline V gene, CDR1 is LNHDA and CDR2 is SQIVND (reference sequence). V dropped 7 bases and J dropped 1 base, with 8 bases sitting between them. The length of the CDR3 is 14 residues. The DNA for the CDR3 is TGTGCCAGTAATACCCCGTCTGGGGCCAACGTCCTGACTTTC. It specifies CASNTPSGANVLTF.

The V gene is TRBV15, the J gene TRBJ2-7; the D gene is possibly TRBD1 (7 bases). In germline, CDR1 is LNHNV, CDR2 YYDKDF (reference sequence). CDR3 length: 14 amino acids. V was pared by 0 bases and J by 3 bases, with 9 bases between. The CDR3 coding sequence is TGTGCCACCAGCAGAGACAGGGGGGTCTACGAGCAGTACTTC. This sequence encodes CATSRDRGVYEQYF.

V is TRBV27 and J is TRBJ2-5, with D unclear. V was pared by 2 bases and J by 4 bases, with 2 bases between. Per germline, CDR1 MNHEY and CDR2 SMNVEV (reference sequence). This CDR3 has 11 amino acids. In DNA, the CDR3 is TGTGCCAGCAGTTTACGAGAGACCCAGTACTTC. This codes for CASSLRETQYF.

This chain uses TRBV28 with TRBJ2-7; D is uncertain. Germline lookup yields CDR1 MDHEN and CDR2 SYDVKM. The CDR3 covers 12 residues. Trimming pared 3 bases from V and 2 bases from J, leaving 5 bases between. The CDR3 region is CASSFEPYEQYF. For the CDR3, the DNA is TGTGCCAGCAGTTTTGAACCCTACGAGCAGTACTTC.

The chain has TRBV28 and TRBJ1-1; TRBD1 might be the D (5 bases). This CDR3 has 14 amino acids. The V and J ends lost 5 bases and 2 bases respectively, with 12 bases between them. Germline CDR1 is MDHEN and CDR2 is SYDVKM. The CDR3 here is CASSLGGFNTEAFF. The CDR3 coding sequence is TGTGCCAGCAGTCTTGGGGGGTTTAACACTGAAGCTTTCTTT.

J is TRBJ1-1 and V is TRBV7-8; TRBD1 is a possible D gene (6 bases). Deletions cut 5 bases from V and 0 bases from J, with 13 bases between. CDR1 is SGHVS, CDR2 FQNEAQ, per germline. The CDR3 sequence is 15 residues long. The CDR3 loop reads CASSPRGGLNTEAFF. CDR3 sequence (DNA): TGTGCCAGCAGCCCACGGGGGGGGCTGAACACTGAAGCTTTCTTT.

The chain joins TRBV4-2 to TRBJ1-2, with TRBD1 as a possible D gene (6 bases). The CDR3 runs to 14 residues. V lost 0 bases and J lost 2, with 7 bases in between. Germline-derived CDR1 and CDR2 are LGHNA and YNFKEQ. CDR3 region: CASSQDQGNYGYTF. CDR3 nucleotide sequence: TGTGCCAGCAGCCAAGATCAGGGGAACTATGGCTACACCTTC.

CDR3 region: CASSLTFLHYGYTF. The CDR3 bases are TGTGCCAGCAGTCTTACCTTTTTGCACTATGGCTACACCTTC. The rearrangement uses TRBV2 and TRBJ1-2; unclear D gene. The germline V and J ends were trimmed by 5 bases and 3 bases, with 13 bases remaining between them. CDR1 is SNHLY and CDR2 is FYNNEI in the germline V gene. The CDR3 is 14 amino acids. The full variable domain, completed using reference TRBV2 and TRBJ1-2, is EPEVTQTPSHQVTQMGQEVILRCVPISNHLYFYWYRQILGQKVEFLVSFYNNEISEKSEIFDDQFSVERPDGSNFTLKIRSTKLEDSAMYFCASSLTFLHYGYTFGSGTRLTVV.

This chain links TRBV7-8 with TRBJ2-7; the D call may be TRBD1 or TRBD2 (7 bases each). In germline, CDR1 is SGHVS, CDR2 FQNEAQ. V dropped 0 bases and J dropped 3 bases, with 18 bases sitting between them. The CDR3 has 17 residues. CDR3 bases: TGTGCCAGCAGCTTAGCGAGGGGGCTAGCGGACCTCTACGAGCAGTACTTC. Protein: CASSLARGLADLYEQYF.

The V and J genes are TRBV2 and TRBJ1-1, with 8 positions matching TRBD1. This CDR3 has 14 amino acids. Germline values: CDR1 SNHLY, CDR2 FYNNEI. V lost 6 bases to trimming and J lost 5 bases; unmatched junction nucleotides: 8. CDR3 in amino acids: CASRQRQGPTEAFF. The CDR3 DNA reads as TGTGCCAGCAGGCAAAGACAGGGGCCGACTGAAGCTTTCTTT.